This TCR beta chain appears in the sequencing data of a study of graft-versus-host responses after intestinal transplantation. Germline V gene lookup returns CDR1 MNHNS and CDR2 SASEGT. The CDR3 contains 14 residues. V lost 10 bases, J lost 3 bases, and 19 bases lay in between. Findings of the study overall: In recipient marrow, GvH clones were found, and some appeared first in ileum or blood. The study associated peak circulating GvH clone levels with early post-transplant HvG declines.

Assay used: immunoSEQ multiplex PCR; TCRdb lists only in-frame clones, some missing. The table has approximately 80,000 clones, 85% to 90% seen once; the top ten hold 0.34%. As to this clone: The antigen remains unidentified.

This receptor was taken from a human donor who received an intestinal transplant. Sequenced material: unstimulated CD4+ T cells sorted from spleen or lymph node cells, taken before intestinal transplant. This chain links TRBV6-1 with TRBJ2-7; perhaps TRBD1 as D (6 bases). The CDR3 nucleotides read TGTGCCACCCGAAGGCAAGAGGGGGTCTACGAGCAGTACTTC. The encoded protein is CATRRQEGVYEQYF.